A single sample is the source of the 9 T cell receptor beta chains below, sequenced in a study of cytomegalovirus exposure and HLA in healthy donors. Vbeta (60) and Jbeta (13) primers were used in the PCR. The assay was immunoSEQ multiplex PCR, and TCRdb's table has in-frame clones only and misses some. The data show approximately 90,000 clones, more than 70% seen once. Sequencing was performed on PBMCs. These receptors were collected from a man under 40 in good health and CMV-seronegative.

The chain links TRBV18 to TRBJ1-3; D remains unclear. The CDR3 is 18 amino acids. V lost 2 bases and J lost 4, with 21 bases in between. The V gene's germline CDR1 is KGHSH and CDR2 LQKENI. The CDR3 here is CASSPRSFEGVRGNTIYF. The CDR3 DNA follows: TGTGCCAGCTCACCAAGATCCTTCGAGGGAGTAAGAGGAAACACCATATATTTT.

The chain carries TRBV2 and TRBJ1-4; perhaps TRBD1 as D (6 bases). The germline V gene has CDR1 SNHLY and CDR2 FYNNEI. V gave up 6 bases and J gave up 5 bases, with 7 bases separating them. CDR3 length equals 12 residues. The DNA for the CDR3 is TGTGCCAGCAGGGACAGAAATGAAAAACTGTTTTTT. Amino acids: CASRDRNEKLFF.

The genes are TRBV4-2 and TRBJ1-3, with D unclear. The CDR3 runs to 17 residues. V was shortened by 0 bases and J by 0 bases, with 12 bases between the two germline ends. Germline V gene lookup returns CDR1 LGHNA and CDR2 YNFKEQ. CDR3 in amino acids: CASSQEGPASSGNTIYF. DNA of the CDR3: TGTGCCAGCAGCCAAGAAGGCCCAGCGAGCTCTGGAAACACCATATATTTT.

This chain uses TRBV13 with TRBJ2-2; 10 positions agree with TRBD1. Germline CDR1 is PRHDT and CDR2 is FYEKMQ (reference sequence). V was clipped by 2 bases and J by 8 bases; unmatched bases: 8. This CDR3 region has 16 residues. DNA for the CDR3: TGTGCCAGCAGCTTACTTGGGACAGGGGTTTCAGGGGAGCTGTTTTTT. It yields the protein CASSLLGTGVSGELFF.

CDR3 residues: CASSFYSKETQYF. The CDR3 DNA sequence: TGTGCCAGCAGCTTTTACAGTAAAGAGACCCAGTACTTC. The chain combines TRBV5-4 with TRBJ2-5; D gene uncertain. The CDR3 covers 13 residues. V gave up 2 bases and J gave up 3 bases, with 8 bases separating them. The V gene's germline CDR1 is SGHNT and CDR2 YYREEE (reference sequence).

This chain uses TRBV2 with TRBJ1-4, with 7 bases lining up with TRBD1. The V gene end was trimmed by 6 bases and the J gene end by 0 bases; junction bases not matched to a gene: 7. Germline assignment: CDR1 SNHLY and CDR2 FYNNEI. There are 16 residues in the CDR3. CDR3 in amino acids: CASRGQFISTNEKLFF. The CDR3 DNA is TGTGCCAGCAGGGGACAGTTTATATCAACTAATGAAAAACTGTTTTTT.

V gene TRBV6-1 combines with J gene TRBJ2-7; D uncertain. The germline gives CDR1 MNHNS, CDR2 SASEGT. The CDR3 contains 13 residues. The V end was cut by 4 bases, the J end by 0 bases, with 7 bases between. The CDR3 sequence: CASSARISYEQYF. CDR3 DNA: TGTGCCAGCAGTGCGAGGATCTCCTACGAGCAGTACTTC.

This chain connects TRBV5-4 to TRBJ2-5; D is possibly TRBD2 (5 bases). The CDR3 runs to 15 residues. The V end was cut by 3 bases, the J end by 5 bases, with 17 bases between. CDR1 and CDR2 from the germline V gene are SGHNT and YYREEE (reference sequence). Here the CDR3 reads CASSSTGGPGETQYF. Here the CDR3 DNA reads TGTGCCAGCAGCTCGACCGGAGGACCCGGGGAGACCCAGTACTTC.

The chain couples TRBV18 to TRBJ2-3, with TRBD2 matching 10 bases. The ends lost 3 bases at V and 4 bases at J; junction bases unmatched: 7. The germline V gene encodes CDR1 KGHSH and CDR2 LQKENI. CDR3 length: 16 residues. CDR3 region: CASSPFLAGEPDTQYF. The CDR3 bases are TGTGCCAGCTCACCGTTTCTAGCGGGGGAGCCAGATACGCAGTATTTT.